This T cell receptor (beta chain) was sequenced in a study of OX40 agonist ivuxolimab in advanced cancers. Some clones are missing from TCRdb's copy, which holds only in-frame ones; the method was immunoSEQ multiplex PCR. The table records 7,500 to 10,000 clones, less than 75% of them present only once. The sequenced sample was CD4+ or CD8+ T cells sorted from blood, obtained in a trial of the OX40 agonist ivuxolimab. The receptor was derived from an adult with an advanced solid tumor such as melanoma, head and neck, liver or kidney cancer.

The CDR3 spells CASSLEEGSGRTDTQYF. The CDR3, as DNA: TGCGCCAGCAGCTTGGAAGAAGGTAGCGGGAGAACAGATACGCAGTATTTT. J is TRBJ2-3 and V is TRBV5-1; 9 nucleotides align to TRBD2. V was clipped by 0 bases and J by 3 bases; unmatched bases: 8. The CDR3 is made up of 17 amino acids. Germline V gives CDR1 SGHRS, CDR2 YFSETQ. The entire variable domain, with the rest obtained from reference TRBV5-1 and TRBJ2-3, is as follows: KAGVTQTPRYLIKTRGQQVTLSCSPISGHRSVSWYQQTPGQGLQFLFEYFSETQRNKGNFPGRFSGRQFSNSRSEMNVSTLELGDSALYLCASSLEEGSGRTDTQYFGPGTRLTVL.